This TCR beta chain was obtained from a study of cytomegalovirus exposure and HLA in healthy donors. General observations from the study: In a later analysis, a missense DCLRE1C variant was linked to TCR beta V- and J-gene trimming. The authors excluded some V segments, including TRBV6-2 and TRBV6-3, as indistinguishable.

Healthy bone marrow donors supplied every sample. PCR was performed using 60 Vbeta and 13 Jbeta primers. The protocol was immunoSEQ multiplex PCR, while the TCRdb copy is restricted to in-frame clones and leaves out a portion. The top ten clones hold approximately 4.3% of a sample with 130,000 to 150,000 clones, approximately 74% of them seen once. The V and J ends lost 5 bases and 3 bases respectively, with 17 bases between them. This CDR3 has 15 amino acids. Germline V gene sequence: CDR1 WNHNN, CDR2 SYGVQD (reference sequence). Note on this clone: Its target is unknown.

This receptor was identified in a man aged 18 to 30 in good health and CMV-seropositive. The source material was PBMCs. The chain combines TRBV10-1 with TRBJ2-7; tentatively, D is TRBD1 (6 bases). CDR3 coding DNA: TGCGCCAGCAGTCCCCGAGGCAGGGGTGTCTACGAGCAGTACTTC. Translated, it gives CASSPRGRGVYEQYF.